A selection of T cell receptor beta chains follows, all from one sample in a study of shared clonotypes between healthy human individuals. The method was immunoSEQ multiplex PCR; TCRdb's version includes in-frame clones alone and lacks a portion of them. The sample records some 680,000 clones, around 73% being singletons. The material sequenced was memory CD4+ T cells sorted from blood. These receptors were obtained from a woman in her twenties or thirties in good health. The CDR3 runs from the conserved cysteine through the conserved F or W. Only part of the rows carry a size: once, few, many, or a class if the clone is expanded.

j_call: TRBJ2-7; v_call: TRBV28; clone_size: .; cdr3_aa: CASLRLRDGRWEQYF
j_call: TRBJ1-3; v_call: TRBV7-9; clone_size: .; cdr3_aa: CASSLVSFSGNTIYF
j_call: TRBJ1-2; v_call: TRBV7-9; clone_size: .; cdr3_aa: CASSLPGGDGYTF
j_call: TRBJ2-7; v_call: TRBV29-1; clone_size: .; cdr3_aa: CSGGGPAYEQYF
j_call: TRBJ2-3; v_call: TRBV6-1; clone_size: few; cdr3_aa: CAIHSGTSGTDTQYF
j_call: TRBJ1-5; v_call: TRBV30; clone_size: .; cdr3_aa: CAWRRKDRATQKNQPQHF
j_call: TRBJ2-7; v_call: TRBV5-4; clone_size: .; cdr3_aa: CASSLSMKRDYEQYF
j_call: TRBJ1-1; v_call: TRBV4-1; clone_size: .; cdr3_aa: CASSQATTGENTEAFF
j_call: TRBJ1-1; v_call: TRBV7-2; clone_size: few; cdr3_aa: CASSLAAGNTEAFF
j_call: TRBJ2-7; v_call: TRBV5-1; clone_size: few; cdr3_aa: CASSLGFPGDEQYF
j_call: TRBJ1-2; v_call: TRBV6-6; clone_size: .; cdr3_aa: CASRLNYGYTF
j_call: TRBJ2-7; v_call: TRBV28; clone_size: few; cdr3_aa: CASSQDRGHEQYF
j_call: TRBJ2-5; v_call: TRBV7-5; clone_size: once; cdr3_aa: CASSPNTGARETQYF
j_call: TRBJ2-7; v_call: TRBV29-1; clone_size: once; cdr3_aa: CSVEGAGGMRYF
j_call: TRBJ1-5; v_call: TRBV19; clone_size: .; cdr3_aa: CASAGTANQPQHF
j_call: TRBJ2-7; v_call: TRBV28; clone_size: .; cdr3_aa: CASSLSGGRRYEQYF
j_call: TRBJ2-7; v_call: TRBV20-1; clone_size: few; cdr3_aa: CSARVWGNF
j_call: TRBJ1-2; v_call: TRBV20-1; clone_size: .; cdr3_aa: CSAPDRGGYTF
j_call: TRBJ1-2; v_call: TRBV6-6; clone_size: .; cdr3_aa: CASRSNIDSSNYGYTF
j_call: TRBJ2-7; v_call: TRBV5-6; clone_size: few; cdr3_aa: CASSPTMGGNLYEQYF
j_call: TRBJ2-1; v_call: TRBV28; clone_size: .; cdr3_aa: CASRMTSGNTNEQFF
j_call: TRBJ2-1; v_call: TRBV5-1; clone_size: many; cdr3_aa: CASSLDVSSYNEQFF
j_call: TRBJ1-1; v_call: TRBV7-2; clone_size: .; cdr3_aa: CASSLSSVTEAFF
j_call: TRBJ1-2; v_call: TRBV27; clone_size: .; cdr3_aa: CASSLSGGYGYTF
j_call: TRBJ2-1; v_call: TRBV19; clone_size: .; cdr3_aa: CASSIEIQGSYNEQFF
j_call: TRBJ1-1; v_call: TRBV30; clone_size: .; cdr3_aa: CAWSVLQGVRYTEAFF